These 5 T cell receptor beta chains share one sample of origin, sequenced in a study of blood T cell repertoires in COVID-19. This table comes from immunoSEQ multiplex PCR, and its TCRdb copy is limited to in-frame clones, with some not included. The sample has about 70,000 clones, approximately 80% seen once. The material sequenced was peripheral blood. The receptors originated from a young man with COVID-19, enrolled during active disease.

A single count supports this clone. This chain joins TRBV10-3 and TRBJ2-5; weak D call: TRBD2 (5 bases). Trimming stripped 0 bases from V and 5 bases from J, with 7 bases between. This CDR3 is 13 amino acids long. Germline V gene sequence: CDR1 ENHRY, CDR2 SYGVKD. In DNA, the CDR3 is TGTGCCATCAGTGAGTCGACGGGGGAGACCCAGTACTTC. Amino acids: CAISESTGETQYF.

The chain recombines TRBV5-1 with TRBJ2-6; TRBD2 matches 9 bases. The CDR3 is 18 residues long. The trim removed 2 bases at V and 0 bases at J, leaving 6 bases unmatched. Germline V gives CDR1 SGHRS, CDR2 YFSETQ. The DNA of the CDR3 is TGCGCCAGCAGCTTCTTACTAGCGGGTAGCTCTGGGGCCAACGTCCTGACTTTC. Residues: CASSFLLAGSSGANVLTF.

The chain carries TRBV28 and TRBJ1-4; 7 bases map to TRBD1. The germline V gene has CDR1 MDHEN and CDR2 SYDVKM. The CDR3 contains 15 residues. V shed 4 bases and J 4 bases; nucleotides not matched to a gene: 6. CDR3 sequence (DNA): TGTGCCAGCAGTTCCCCGGGACAGCTTAATGAAAAACTGTTTTTT. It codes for CASSSPGQLNEKLFF.

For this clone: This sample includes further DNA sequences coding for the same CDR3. The CDR3 DNA follows: TGTGCCAGCAGTGGACAGCCGAACACTGAAGCTTTCTTT. Protein sequence: CASSGQPNTEAFF. This chain joins TRBV2 and TRBJ1-1, with D tentatively TRBD1 (5 bases). The V end was cut by 4 bases, the J end by 1 base, with 7 bases between. Germline V gene sequence: CDR1 SNHLY, CDR2 FYNNEI. The CDR3 is 13 amino acids.

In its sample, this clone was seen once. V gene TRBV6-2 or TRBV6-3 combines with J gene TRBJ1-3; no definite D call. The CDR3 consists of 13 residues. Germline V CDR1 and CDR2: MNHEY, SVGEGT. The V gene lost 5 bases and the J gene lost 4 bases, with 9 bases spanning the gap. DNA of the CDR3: TGTGCCAGCAGTAATGACAACGGAAACACCATATATTTT. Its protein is CASSNDNGNTIYF.